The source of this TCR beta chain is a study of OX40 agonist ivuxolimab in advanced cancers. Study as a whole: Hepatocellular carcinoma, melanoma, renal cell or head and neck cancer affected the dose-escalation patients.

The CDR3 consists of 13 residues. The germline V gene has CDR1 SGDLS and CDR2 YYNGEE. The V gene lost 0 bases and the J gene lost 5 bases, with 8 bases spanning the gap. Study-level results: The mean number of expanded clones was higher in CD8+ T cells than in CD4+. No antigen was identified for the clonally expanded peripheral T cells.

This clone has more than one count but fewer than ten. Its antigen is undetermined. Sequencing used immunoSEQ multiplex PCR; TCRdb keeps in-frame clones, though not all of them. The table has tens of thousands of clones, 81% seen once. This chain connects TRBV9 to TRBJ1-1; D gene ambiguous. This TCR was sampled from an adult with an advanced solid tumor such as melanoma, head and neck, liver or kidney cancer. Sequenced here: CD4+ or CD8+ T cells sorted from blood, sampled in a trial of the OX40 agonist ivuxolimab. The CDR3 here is CASSVGGSTEAFF. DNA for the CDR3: TGTGCCAGCAGCGTAGGAGGGAGTACTGAAGCTTTCTTT.